Sequencing of this T cell receptor beta chain was carried out in a study of blood T cells in healthy people across ages. Per the germline V gene, CDR1 is SGHTA and CDR2 is FQGTGA. V was pared by 1 base and J by 3 bases, with 17 bases between. This CDR3 spans 17 amino acids. Sample-barcoded 5' priming and a J-beta primer mix drove a second PCR of roughly 7 to 11 cycles. TCRdb itself ran the 5' RACE reads through MiXCR, one entry per CDR3 protein. The top ten clones hold 25% to 35% of a sample with 890,000 or so distinct CDR3 sequences, about 62% of them seen once. Sequenced sample: blood. The receptor's source is a man aged 25-45 years in good health. This chain links TRBV7-3 with TRBJ2-3, with D perhaps TRBD2 (7 bases). The CDR3 reads CASSLRGGDRRTDTQYF. CDR3 DNA sequence: TGTGCCAGCAGCTTAAGGGGGGGAGACAGGAGGACAGATACGCAGTATTTT.